The clone carrying this TCR beta chain has a single count. Its antigen is as yet unknown. This sample stems from a study of graft-versus-host responses after intestinal transplantation. Overall study results and limits: Marrow from the recipient contained GvH clones, some of which had appeared first in ileum or blood.

CDR1 and CDR2 from the germline V gene are GTSNPN and SVGIG (reference sequence). V was clipped by 8 bases and J by 0 bases, with 13 bases between them. The CDR3 totals 13 residues. The repertoire was sequenced with immunoSEQ multiplex PCR; TCRdb's copy has only in-frame clones and lacks some. Seen here are over 40,000 clones, approximately 84% observed once, and the top ten hold roughly 0.45%. This specimen consisted of unstimulated CD4+ T cells sorted from spleen or lymph node cells, obtained before transplant. The TCR originated in a human donor who was the organ donor for an intestinal transplant. This chain links TRBV30 with TRBJ1-2, with D possibly TRBD1 on 6 matching bases. The CDR3 spells CAGRQAANYGYTF. In DNA form, the CDR3 reads TGTGCCGGCAGACAGGCAGCTAACTATGGCTACACCTTC.